This TCR beta chain was captured in a study of cytomegalovirus exposure and HLA in healthy donors. CDR1 and CDR2 from the germline V gene are GTSNPN and SVGIG (reference sequence). The CDR3 totals 12 residues. Trimming removed 8 bases from V and 7 bases from J, with 16 bases in between. With 60 Vbeta and 13 Jbeta primers, the PCR was carried out. Assay used: immunoSEQ multiplex PCR; TCRdb lists only in-frame clones, some missing. The sample shows some 130,000 clones, roughly 85% of them seen only once. The sample consisted of PBMCs. The V and J genes are TRBV30 and TRBJ2-3, with D possibly being TRBD1 (7 bases). The sequence was obtained from a man aged 35 to 55 in good health and CMV-seropositive. As DNA, the CDR3 is TGTGCCGGCGGAGGGGGCAAACATACGCAGTATTTT. It encodes CAGGGGKHTQYF.